The source of this T cell receptor (beta chain) is a study of response to subunit inactivated influenza vaccine. Study-level findings and limits: Authors proposed each seasonal influenza vaccination draws in few new T cells.

TCRdb ran MiXCR on the RT-PCR reads and lists one entry per CDR3 protein. The table includes approximately 680,000 distinct CDR3 sequences, around a sixth detected once. Details on this clonotype: Its antigen is unknown.

Per the germline V gene, CDR1 is SEHNR and CDR2 is FQNEAQ (reference sequence). The CDR3 is 13 residues long. The junction had 5 bases not matched to a gene; V was cut back by 7 bases and J by 5 bases. The chain combines TRBV7-9 with TRBJ2-3, with 8 nucleotides matching TRBD2. This TCR was recovered from a man over 45 who received an inactivated influenza vaccine. The sample consisted of PBMCs from blood, taken 11 to 12 days after vaccination. The CDR3 nucleotides are TGTGCCAGCACCGGACTAGCCAGAGATACGCAGTATTTT. It codes for CASTGLARDTQYF.